This T cell receptor (beta chain) was sequenced for a study of vaccination and CD4 T cells after COVID-19. The CDR3 is 16 amino acids. Unmatched junction bases numbered 9, after V lost 4 bases and J lost 4 bases. Cultured CD4+ T-cell DNA underwent Oncomine TCR Beta short-read sequencing. One entry per CDR3 protein, called by TCRdb with MiXCR from the PCR reads. The profile covers roughly 14,000 distinct CDR3 sequences, with 40% to 60% appearing a single time and more than 13% taken by the ten largest. Sample treatment: roughly nine-day PBMC culture with coronavirus spike peptide pools or control peptides (ViraFEST assay). A remark on this clonotype: The antigen is not known.

This clonotype originated in a human donor who had recovered from COVID-19. The rearrangement uses TRBV12-3 or TRBV12-4 and TRBJ1-1, with 10 bases that match TRBD1. Specimen: CD4+ T cells from blood, cultured in vitro. Here the CDR3 DNA reads TGTGCCAGCAGTTCCGGACAGGGGGTGACCGCCACTGAAGCTTTCTTT. Amino acid sequence: CASSSGQGVTATEAFF.